These 5 T cell receptor beta chains originate from one sample sequenced in a study of cytomegalovirus exposure and HLA in healthy donors. The PCR made use of 60 Vbeta and 13 Jbeta primers. Method: immunoSEQ multiplex PCR; TCRdb's copy keeps in-frame clones and lacks some. Counted here are roughly 190,000 clones, around 90% occurring once; the ten biggest clones make up under 1.2%. Sequencing used PBMCs. These receptors were obtained from a boy aged 2 to 9 in good health and CMV-seronegative.

This CDR3 reads CASSEFARLAYSGANVLTF. The CDR3 DNA reads as TGTGCCAGCAGTGAGTTCGCCAGGCTAGCCTACTCTGGGGCCAACGTCCTGACTTTC. This chain uses TRBV6-1 with TRBJ2-6, with a possible D match to TRBD2 (5 bases). The CDR3 is 19 residues long. V was trimmed by 3 bases and J by 0 bases, leaving 18 bases between them. Germline V gene sequence: CDR1 MNHNS, CDR2 SASEGT.

The rearrangement uses TRBV28 and TRBJ2-1; TRBD2 matches 13 bases. The CDR3 is 16 amino acids. V shed 7 bases, J shed 2 bases, and the junction held 5 bases outside the gene matches. The germline CDR1 and CDR2 sequences are MDHEN and SYDVKM. CDR3 nucleotides: TGTGCCAGCACACCCGGGACTAGCGGGACCTACAATGAGCAGTTCTTC. Translating it yields CASTPGTSGTYNEQFF.

The chain is built from TRBV7-6 and TRBJ2-1, with 10 bases lining up with TRBD2. Germline V gene sequence: CDR1 SGHVS, CDR2 FNYEAQ. The V gene end was trimmed by 0 bases and the J gene end by 7 bases; junction bases not matched to a gene: 9. There are 17 residues in the CDR3. The CDR3 DNA reads as TGTGCCAGCAGCTTAGCGCCCACTAGCGGGACGGGGAATGAGCAGTTCTTC. Its translation: CASSLAPTSGTGNEQFF.

This chain joins TRBV5-1 and TRBJ2-7; 8 bases map to TRBD2. CDR3 length: 20 amino acids. J lost 1 base, V lost 3 bases, and 21 bases had no gene match. From germline, CDR1 is SGHRS and CDR2 YFSETQ. As DNA, the CDR3 is TGCGCCAGCAGCTGGACACCTCTCGGGGGGGGGCCCGGTAATTCCTACGAGCAGTACTTC. This sequence encodes CASSWTPLGGGPGNSYEQYF.

The DNA of the CDR3 is TGTGCCAGTAGTATCCGACACACCTACGAGCAGTACTTC. Translating gives CASSIRHTYEQYF. The rearrangement links TRBV19 to TRBJ2-7; no clear D. CDR1 is LNHDA, CDR2 SQIVND, per germline (reference sequence). V lost 3 bases and J 2 bases, leaving 8 bases between the germline ends. The CDR3 runs 13 residues. Complete variable domain (other parts from reference TRBV19 and TRBJ2-7): DGGITQSPKYLFRKEGQNVTLSCEQNLNHDAMYWYRQDPGQGLRLIYYSQIVNDFQKGDIAEGYSVSREKKESFPLTVTSAQKNPTAFYLCASSIRHTYEQYFGPGTRLTVT.